This T cell receptor beta chain was sequenced during a study of siplizumab effects on memory and regulatory T cells. Findings of the study overall: The study did not confirm that proliferating Tregs from siplizumab cultures were suppressive. Naive T cells appeared more diverse than memory cells and seemed to be major alloresponse contributors. There were only a minor fraction of alloreactive clones that mapped to unstimulated subsets.

This clone came up a few times. Its antigen is currently unknown. Data came from immunoSEQ multiplex PCR; TCRdb stores just in-frame clones and leaves some out. Here the sample spans 15,000 to 20,000 clones, around 40% being singletons. An approximately six-day coculture at 37°C was performed with the mixed lymphocyte reaction cells. The CDR3 is 11 residues long. V was clipped by 6 bases and J by 8 bases, with 10 bases between them. In germline, CDR1 is MNHNY, CDR2 SVGAGI (reference sequence). The origin of this receptor is a human donor in good health; the cells came from an allogeneic mixed lymphocyte reaction. Some clones in this sample may be carry-over from other donors' samples. The V call is TRBV6-6, the J call TRBJ1-1; D gene unclear. Sequences were obtained from CFSE-low (dividing) CD4+ T cells sorted from an allogeneic mixed lymphocyte reaction. The DNA for the CDR3 is TGTGCCAGCAGCTCGACGGTGGAAGCTTTCTTT. Its protein is CASSSTVEAFF.